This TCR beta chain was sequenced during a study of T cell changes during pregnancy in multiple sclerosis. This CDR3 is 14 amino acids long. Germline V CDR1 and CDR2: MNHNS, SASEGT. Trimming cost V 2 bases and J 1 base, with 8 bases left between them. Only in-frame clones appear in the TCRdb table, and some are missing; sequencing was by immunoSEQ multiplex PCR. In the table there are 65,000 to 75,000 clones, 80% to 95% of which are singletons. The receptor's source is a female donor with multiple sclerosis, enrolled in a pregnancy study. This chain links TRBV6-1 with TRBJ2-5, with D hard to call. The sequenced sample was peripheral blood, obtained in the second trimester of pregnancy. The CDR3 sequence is CASSETSSQETQYF. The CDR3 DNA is TGTGCCAGCAGTGAAACATCCTCCCAAGAGACCCAGTACTTC.